The clone carrying this T cell receptor (beta chain) has only a few counts. The authors prepared the TCRbeta library with unique molecular identifiers. TCRdb ran MiXCR on the PCR reads and lists one entry per CDR3 protein. The sample includes about 420,000 distinct CDR3 sequences, approximately 11% of them seen just once. This entry comes from a study of T-cell reconstitution after alpha-beta-depleted transplantation in children. The V end lost 5 bases, the J end lost 5 bases, and 10 bases lay between the germline ends. The CDR3 totals 11 residues. Per the germline V gene, CDR1 is SQVTM and CDR2 is ANQGSEA.

The sample here was PBMCs from the stem cell graft donor, taken from the stem cell graft. The TCR originated in a human donor who donated a stem cell graft to a child with acute myeloid leukemia. V and J are TRBV29-1 and TRBJ2-7, with D maybe TRBD1 (6 bases). The CDR3 DNA reads TGCAGCGTTAGCCACAGGGACGAGCAGTACTTC. Its protein is CSVSHRDEQYF.